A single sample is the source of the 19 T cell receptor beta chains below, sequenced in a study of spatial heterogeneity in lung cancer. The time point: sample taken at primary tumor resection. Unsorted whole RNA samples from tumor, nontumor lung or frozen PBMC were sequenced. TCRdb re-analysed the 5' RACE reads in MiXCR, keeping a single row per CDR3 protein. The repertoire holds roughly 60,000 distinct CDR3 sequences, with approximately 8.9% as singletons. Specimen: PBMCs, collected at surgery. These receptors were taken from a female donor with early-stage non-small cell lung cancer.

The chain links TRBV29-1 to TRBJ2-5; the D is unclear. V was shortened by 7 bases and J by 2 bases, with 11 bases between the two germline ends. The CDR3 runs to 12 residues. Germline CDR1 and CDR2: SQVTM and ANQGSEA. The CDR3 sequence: CSAGGRQETQYF. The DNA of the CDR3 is TGCAGCGCTGGCGGAAGGCAAGAGACCCAGTACTTC.

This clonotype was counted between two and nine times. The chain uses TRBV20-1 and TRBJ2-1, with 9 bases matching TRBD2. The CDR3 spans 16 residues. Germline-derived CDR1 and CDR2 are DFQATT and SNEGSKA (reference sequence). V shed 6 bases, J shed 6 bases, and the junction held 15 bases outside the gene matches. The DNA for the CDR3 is TGCAGTGCCACGGGGCCAACCATACTAGCGGGCAATGAGCAGTTCTTC. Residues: CSATGPTILAGNEQFF.

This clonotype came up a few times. The CDR3 loop is CSARVLGRPLETQYF. The CDR3 DNA follows: TGCAGTGCTAGAGTGTTGGGACGGCCCCTCGAGACCCAGTACTTC. V usage is TRBV20-1 and J usage is TRBJ2-5; D may be TRBD1 or TRBD2 (5 bases each). The CDR3 has 15 residues. Trimming took 1 base from V and 5 from J, leaving 17 bases between them. Germline CDR1 is DFQATT and CDR2 is SNEGSKA (reference sequence).

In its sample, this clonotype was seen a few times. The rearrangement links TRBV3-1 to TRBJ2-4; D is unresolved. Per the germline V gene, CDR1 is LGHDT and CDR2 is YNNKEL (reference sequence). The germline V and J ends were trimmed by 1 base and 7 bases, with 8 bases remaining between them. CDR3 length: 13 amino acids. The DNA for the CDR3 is TGTGCCAGCAGCCAAGGAGGTCGGAACATTCAGTACTTC. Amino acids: CASSQGGRNIQYF.

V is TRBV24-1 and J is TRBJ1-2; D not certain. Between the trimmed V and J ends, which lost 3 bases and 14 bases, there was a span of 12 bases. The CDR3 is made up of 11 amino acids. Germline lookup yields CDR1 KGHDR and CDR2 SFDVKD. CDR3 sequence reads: CATSDPPTWTF. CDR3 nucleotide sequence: TGTGCCACCAGTGATCCACCTACTTGGACCTTC.

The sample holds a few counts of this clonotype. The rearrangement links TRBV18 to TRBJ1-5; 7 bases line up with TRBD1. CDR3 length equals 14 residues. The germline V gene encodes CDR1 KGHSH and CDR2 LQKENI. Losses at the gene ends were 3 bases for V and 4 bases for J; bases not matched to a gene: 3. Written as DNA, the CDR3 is TGTGCCAGCTCACCGCAGGGACAGAATCAGCCCCAGCATTTT. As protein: CASSPQGQNQPQHF.

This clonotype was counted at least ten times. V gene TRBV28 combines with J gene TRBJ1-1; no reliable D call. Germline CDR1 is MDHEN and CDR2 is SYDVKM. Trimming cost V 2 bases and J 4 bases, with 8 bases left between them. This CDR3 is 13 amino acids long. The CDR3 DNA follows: TGTGCCAGCAGTTTAGGGGTGGGCACTGAAGCTTTCTTT. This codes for CASSLGVGTEAFF.

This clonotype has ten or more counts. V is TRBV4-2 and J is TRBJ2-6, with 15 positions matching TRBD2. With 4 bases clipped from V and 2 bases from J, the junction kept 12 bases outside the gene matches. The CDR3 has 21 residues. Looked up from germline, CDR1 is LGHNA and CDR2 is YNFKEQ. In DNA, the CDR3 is TGTGCCAGCAGCCCCCACCCCCGGACTAGCGGGAGGGCCGCTGGGGCCAACGTCCTGACTTTC. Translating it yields CASSPHPRTSGRAAGANVLTF.

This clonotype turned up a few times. The CDR3 loop is CASRESSGISYNEQFF. In nucleotides, the CDR3 is TGTGCCAGCAGGGAAAGTTCAGGCATCTCCTACAATGAGCAGTTCTTC. This rearrangement joins TRBV3-1 to TRBJ2-1; D unclear. Per the germline V gene, CDR1 is LGHDT and CDR2 is YNNKEL (reference sequence). V lost 6 bases to trimming and J lost 0 bases, with 15 bases between them. This CDR3 region has 16 residues.

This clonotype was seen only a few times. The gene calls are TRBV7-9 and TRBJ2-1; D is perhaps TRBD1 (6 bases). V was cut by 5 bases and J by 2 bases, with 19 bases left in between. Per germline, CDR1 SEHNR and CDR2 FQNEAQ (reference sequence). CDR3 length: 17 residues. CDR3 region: CASSPRGNRVTYNEQFF. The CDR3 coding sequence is TGTGCCAGCAGCCCCCGGGGTAACAGGGTTACCTACAATGAGCAGTTCTTC. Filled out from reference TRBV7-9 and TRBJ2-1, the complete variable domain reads DTGVSQNPRHKITKRGQNVTFRCDPISEHNRLYWYRQTLGQGPEFLTYFQNEAQLEKSRLLSDRFSAERPKGSFSTLEIQRTEQGDSAMYLCASSPRGNRVTYNEQFFGPGTRLTVL.

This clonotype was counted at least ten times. CDR3 loop: CASRPGQGLNSNQPQHF. CDR3 nucleotides: TGTGCCAGCAGACCGGGACAGGGACTGAATAGCAATCAGCCCCAGCATTTT. The chain carries TRBV6-5 and TRBJ1-5; 9 positions agree with TRBD1. The CDR3 extends over 17 amino acids. CDR1 is MNHEY, CDR2 SVGAGI, per germline. V gave up 6 bases and J gave up 0 bases; unmatched junction bases: 9.

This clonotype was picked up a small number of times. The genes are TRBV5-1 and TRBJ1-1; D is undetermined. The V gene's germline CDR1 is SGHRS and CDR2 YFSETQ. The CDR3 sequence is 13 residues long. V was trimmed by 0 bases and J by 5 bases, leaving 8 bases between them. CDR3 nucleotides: TGCGCCAGCAGCTTGGGAAAGGCGACTGAAGCTTTCTTT. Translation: CASSLGKATEAFF.

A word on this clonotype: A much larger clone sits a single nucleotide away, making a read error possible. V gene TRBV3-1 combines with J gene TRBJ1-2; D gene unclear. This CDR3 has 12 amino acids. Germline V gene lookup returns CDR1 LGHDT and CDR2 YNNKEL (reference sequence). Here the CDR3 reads CASSQGTFGYPF. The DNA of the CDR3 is TGTGCCAGCAGCCAAGGGACTTTTGGCTACCCCTTC.

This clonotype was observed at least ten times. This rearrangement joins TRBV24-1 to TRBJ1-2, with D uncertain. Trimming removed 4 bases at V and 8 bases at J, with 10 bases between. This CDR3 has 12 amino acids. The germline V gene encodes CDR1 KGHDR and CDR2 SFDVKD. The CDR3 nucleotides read TGTGCCACCAGTGACCCCCCAAAGGGCTACACCTTC. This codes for CATSDPPKGYTF.

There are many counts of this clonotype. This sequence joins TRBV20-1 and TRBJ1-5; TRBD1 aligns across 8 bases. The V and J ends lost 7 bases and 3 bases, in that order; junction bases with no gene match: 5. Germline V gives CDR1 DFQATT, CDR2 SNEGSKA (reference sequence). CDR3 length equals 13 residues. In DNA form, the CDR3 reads TGCAGTGGCGGGGGACAGGTCAATCAGCCCCAGCATTTT. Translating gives CSGGGQVNQPQHF.

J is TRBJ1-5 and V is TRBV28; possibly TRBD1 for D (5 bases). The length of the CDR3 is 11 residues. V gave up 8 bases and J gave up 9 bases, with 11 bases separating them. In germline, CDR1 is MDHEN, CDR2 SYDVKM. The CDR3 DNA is TGTGCCAGCGGGACGTCTGGGCCCCAGCATTTT. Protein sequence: CASGTSGPQHF.

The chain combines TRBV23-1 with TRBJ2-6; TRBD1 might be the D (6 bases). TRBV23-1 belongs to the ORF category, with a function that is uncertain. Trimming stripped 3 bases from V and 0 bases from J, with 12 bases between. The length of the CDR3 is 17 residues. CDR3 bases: TGCGCCAGCAGTCAGCCGACAGGCAACTCTGGGGCCAACGTCCTGACTTTC. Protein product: CASSQPTGNSGANVLTF.

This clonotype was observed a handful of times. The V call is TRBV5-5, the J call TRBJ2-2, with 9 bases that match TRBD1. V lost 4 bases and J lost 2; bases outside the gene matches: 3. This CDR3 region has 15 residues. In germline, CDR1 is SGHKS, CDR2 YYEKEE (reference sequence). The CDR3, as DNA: TGTGCCAGCAGCCTACAGGGGGCAAACACCGGGGAGCTGTTTTTT. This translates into CASSLQGANTGELFF.

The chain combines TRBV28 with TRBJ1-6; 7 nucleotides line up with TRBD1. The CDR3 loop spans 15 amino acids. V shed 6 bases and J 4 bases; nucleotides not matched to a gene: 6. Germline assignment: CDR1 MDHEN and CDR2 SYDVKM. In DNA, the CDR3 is TGTGCCAGCAGCCCCGGGGACAGTTATAATTCACCCCTCCACTTT. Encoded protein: CASSPGDSYNSPLHF.